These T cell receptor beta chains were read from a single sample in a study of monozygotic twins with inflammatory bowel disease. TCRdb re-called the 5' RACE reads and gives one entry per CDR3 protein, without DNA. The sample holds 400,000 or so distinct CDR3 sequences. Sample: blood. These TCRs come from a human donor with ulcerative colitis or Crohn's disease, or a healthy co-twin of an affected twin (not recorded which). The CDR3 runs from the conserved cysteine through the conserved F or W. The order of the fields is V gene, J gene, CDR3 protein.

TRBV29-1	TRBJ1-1	CSVTGDRENTEAFF
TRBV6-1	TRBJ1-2	CASSEAGTGRGYTF
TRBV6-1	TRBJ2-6	CASSRKWAPTSSGANVLTF
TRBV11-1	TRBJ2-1	CASSHSAYSSYNEQFF
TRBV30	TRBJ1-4	CAWSVRGSVNEKLFF
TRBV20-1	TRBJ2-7	CSARISPTMDEQYF
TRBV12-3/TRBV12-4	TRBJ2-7	CASTISGGSYEQYF
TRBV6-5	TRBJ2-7	CASSYHNEQYF
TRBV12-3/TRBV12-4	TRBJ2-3	CASSSRDSEEYF
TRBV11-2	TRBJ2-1	CASSPLRGGGGTYNEQFF
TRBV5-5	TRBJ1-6	CASSFAGTEGSPLHF
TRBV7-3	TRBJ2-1	CASAQGASSYNEQFF